This T cell receptor beta chain originates from a study of molecular identifiers for immune sequencing clone quantification. About the study: In replicates, RNA from roughly 20,000 or 100,000 naive CD8 cells was split five ways, four sequenced. Whole-study findings and limits: Beyond 20 RNA copies, clones held over 97% of effector molecules, compared with under 1% in naive cells.

On this clonotype itself: Its antigen is as yet unknown.

V was trimmed by 4 bases and J by 6 bases, leaving 22 bases between them. Germline V gene data show CDR1 as KGHSH and CDR2 as LQKENI. CDR3 length equals 17 residues. A single record per CDR3 protein comes from TCRdb applying MiXCR to the PCR reads. The sample consists of approximately 500,000 distinct CDR3 sequences, about 26% of them appearing once. Sorted cells numbering about 20,000 to 1,000,000, with 10%, 30% or 50% RNA, yielded the naive CD8 libraries. The source is a human donor in good health. Some libraries in this study had Jurkat cell RNA spiked in. The sample taken for sequencing was naive CD8+ T cells from blood, with Jurkat cell RNA spiked in. Subset denoted: FACS-sorted CD8+CD4-CCR7+CD45RA+ naive T cells. The chain links TRBV18 to TRBJ1-5, with D uncertain. In DNA, the CDR3 is TGTGCCAGCTCACGTAAGGGATTCGGGGAGCTAGTTCAGCCCCAGCATTTT. This sequence encodes CASSRKGFGELVQPQHF.